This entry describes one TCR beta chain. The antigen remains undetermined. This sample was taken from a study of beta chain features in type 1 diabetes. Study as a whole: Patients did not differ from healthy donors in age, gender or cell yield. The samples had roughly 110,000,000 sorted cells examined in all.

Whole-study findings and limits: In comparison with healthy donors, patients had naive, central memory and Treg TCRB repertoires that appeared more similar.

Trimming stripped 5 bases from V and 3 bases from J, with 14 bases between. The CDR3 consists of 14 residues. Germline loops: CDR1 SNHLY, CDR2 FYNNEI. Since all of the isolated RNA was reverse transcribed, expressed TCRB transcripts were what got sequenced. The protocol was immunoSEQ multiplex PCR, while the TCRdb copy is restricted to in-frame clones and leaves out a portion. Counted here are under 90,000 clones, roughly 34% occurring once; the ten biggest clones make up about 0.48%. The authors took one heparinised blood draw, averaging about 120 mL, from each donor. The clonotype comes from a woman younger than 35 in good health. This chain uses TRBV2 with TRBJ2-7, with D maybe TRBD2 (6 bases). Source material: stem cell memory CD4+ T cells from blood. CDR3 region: CASSLTGGDYEQYF. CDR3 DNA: TGTGCCAGCAGTCTGACTGGCGGGGACTACGAGCAGTACTTC.